This T cell receptor (beta chain) was recorded in a study of T-cell reconstitution after alpha-beta-depleted transplantation in children. It was with unique molecular identifiers that the TCRbeta library was prepared. TCRdb redid the calling of the PCR reads with MiXCR, one entry per CDR3 protein. Of hundreds of thousands of distinct CDR3 sequences detected, roughly 15% appear once; the ten largest clones hold about 1.1%. CDR3 size: 11 residues. This chain joins TRBV21-1 and TRBJ2-7; whether TRBD2, the table's D call, matches the DNA was not checked. TRBV21-1 has pseudogene status. This TCR was sampled from a human donor who donated a stem cell graft to a child with acute myeloid leukemia. Sequencing was performed on PBMCs from the stem cell graft donor, taken from the stem cell graft. CDR3 amino acids: CAILQRGEQYF. CDR3 DNA: TGTGCCATCCTACAGCGGGGCGAGCAGTACTTC.